This passage covers 29 T cell receptor beta chains from one sample sequenced in a study of T cell responses to AZD1222 COVID-19 vaccine. Only in-frame clones appear in the TCRdb table, and some are missing; sequencing was by immunoSEQ multiplex PCR. The repertoire has around 70,000 clones, roughly nine tenths of them found once; the top ten carry around 1.3%. The source material was peripheral blood, sampled 28 days after the second AZD1222 dose. These receptors came from an adult who received the AZD1222 COVID-19 vaccine.

The chain joins TRBV27 to TRBJ2-7, with TRBD1 matching over 8 bases. V lost 5 bases and J lost 5; bases outside the gene matches: 8. In germline, CDR1 is MNHEY, CDR2 SMNVEV (reference sequence). This CDR3 is built from 14 residues. The CDR3 loop reads CASSPRTGSNEQYF. The CDR3 coding sequence is TGTGCCAGCAGTCCGAGGACAGGGTCGAACGAGCAGTACTTC.

CDR3 region: CASSSQGNTGELFF. The CDR3, as DNA: TGTGCCAGCAGCTCACAGGGGAACACCGGGGAGCTGTTTTTT. The rearrangement links TRBV5-4 to TRBJ2-2; D is perhaps TRBD1 (6 bases). The V end lost 3 bases, the J end lost 1 base, and 7 bases lay between the germline ends. The CDR3 runs 14 residues. Looked up from germline, CDR1 is SGHNT and CDR2 is YYREEE (reference sequence).

The CDR3 is CASSLSQYEAFF. As DNA, the CDR3 is TGTGCCAGCAGCCTTAGCCAGTATGAAGCTTTCTTT. The rearrangement links TRBV16 to TRBJ1-1; D not resolved. V was pared by 4 bases and J by 7 bases, with 10 bases between. CDR1 and CDR2 (germline): KGHSY, FQNENV. This CDR3 contains 12 residues.

This clone was counted once. This chain links TRBV3-1 (or the pseudogene TRBV3-2) with TRBJ1-4; 7 bases are a match to TRBD1. The CDR3 sequence is 13 residues long. The germline V gene has CDR1 LGHDT and CDR2 YNNKEL (reference sequence). The V segment lost 10 bases and the J segment 3 bases; nucleotides outside the gene matches: 5. The chain's CDR3 is CAIPTGPNEKLFF. Here the CDR3 DNA reads TGTGCCATCCCGACAGGGCCTAATGAAAAACTGTTTTTT.

This chain links TRBV27 with TRBJ1-2; 8 bases agree with TRBD1. Trimming removed 6 bases from V and 8 bases from J; junction bases left unmatched: 11. The germline V gene encodes CDR1 MNHEY and CDR2 SMNVEV (reference sequence). CDR3 size: 14 residues. CDR3 sequence: CASRMMGTGGGYTF. The CDR3 coding sequence is TGTGCCAGCAGGATGATGGGGACAGGTGGAGGCTACACCTTC.

The chain has TRBV15 and TRBJ1-3, with 8 bases lining up with TRBD1. This CDR3 region has 14 residues. Germline CDR1 and CDR2: LNHNV and YYDKDF (reference sequence). V lost 4 bases, J lost 6 bases, and 5 bases stayed unmatched. The CDR3 DNA reads as TGTGCCACCAGCATGGACAGGGTAATAAACACCATATATTTT. This encodes CATSMDRVINTIYF.

The chain is built from TRBV4-2 and TRBJ1-2, with a weak D call TRBD1 (6 bases). This CDR3 is built from 15 residues. Germline CDR1 and CDR2: LGHNA and YNFKEQ. V lost 5 bases and J 5 bases, leaving 18 bases between the germline ends. DNA for the CDR3: TGTGCCAGCAGCGTCCAATTCAACAGGGTTTATGGCTACACCTTC. It encodes CASSVQFNRVYGYTF.

This sequence joins TRBV18 and TRBJ1-1, with D possibly TRBD1 on 6 matching bases. V lost 1 base and J 4 bases, leaving 7 bases between the germline ends. The CDR3 covers 13 residues. Germline CDR1 KGHSH, CDR2 LQKENI. The CDR3 spells CASSPRGATEAFF. The CDR3, as DNA: TGTGCCAGCTCACCACGGGGGGCCACTGAAGCTTTCTTT.

The chain uses TRBV18 and TRBJ1-4, with 10 bases that match TRBD1. CDR1 KGHSH and CDR2 LQKENI come from the germline V gene. V gave up 5 bases and J gave up 8 bases; unmatched junction bases: 11. The CDR3 contains 16 residues. The CDR3: CASSKTGGASREKLFF. The CDR3 bases are TGTGCCAGCTCAAAGACAGGGGGCGCCTCCCGGGAAAAACTGTTTTTT.

The chain recombines TRBV7-3 with TRBJ2-2; TRBD2 aligns across 10 bases. The length of the CDR3 is 17 residues. Germline CDR1 is SGHTA and CDR2 is FQGTGA. Trimming took 3 bases from V and 5 from J; bases not matched to a gene: 9. CDR3 sequence (DNA): TGTGCCAGCAGCTTGGACGCTAGCGGGAGTTGGACCGGGGAGCTGTTTTTT. It encodes CASSLDASGSWTGELFF.

The V and J genes are TRBV5-1 and TRBJ2-5, with D unclear. Germline assignment: CDR1 SGHRS and CDR2 YFSETQ. V was cut by 2 bases and J by 0 bases, with 11 bases left in between. The CDR3 has 15 residues. CDR3 sequence: CASSFMSADQETQYF. The DNA of the CDR3 is TGCGCCAGCAGCTTTATGTCCGCGGACCAAGAGACCCAGTACTTC. The full variable domain, in which reference TRBV5-1 and TRBJ2-5 provide the parts outside the CDR3, is KAGVTQTPRYLIKTRGQQVTLSCSPISGHRSVSWYQQTPGQGLQFLFEYFSETQRNKGNFPGRFSGRQFSNSRSEMNVSTLELGDSALYLCASSFMSADQETQYFGPGTRLLVL.

The chain combines TRBV9 with TRBJ1-2, with unresolved D. Germline V CDR1 and CDR2: SGDLS, YYNGEE. This CDR3 is built from 13 residues. The V end was cut by 2 bases, the J end by 4 bases, with 9 bases between. CDR3 DNA sequence: TGTGCCAGCAGCGTGGGTGATTCCTATGGCTACACCTTC. Translating gives CASSVGDSYGYTF.

The chain is built from TRBV19 and TRBJ1-5; D possibly corresponds to TRBD1 (5 bases). V lost 1 base, J lost 7 bases, and 8 bases lay in between. This CDR3 has 13 residues. Germline V gene data show CDR1 as LNHDA and CDR2 as SQIVND (reference sequence). The CDR3, as DNA: TGTGCCAGTAGTATAGGGGGGGAACAGCCCCAGCATTTT. Translation: CASSIGGEQPQHF.

V gene TRBV30 combines with J gene TRBJ2-7; TRBD1 matches at 9 bases. Losses at the gene ends were 0 bases for V and 2 bases for J; bases not matched to a gene: 2. Germline V gene lookup returns CDR1 GTSNPN and CDR2 SVGIG (reference sequence). CDR3 size: 14 residues. Here the CDR3 DNA reads TGTGCCTGGAGTGTAGGGACAGGGACCTACGAGCAGTACTTC. Translated, it gives CAWSVGTGTYEQYF.

The chain uses TRBV6-5 and TRBJ1-5, with D hard to call. The V gene's germline CDR1 is MNHEY and CDR2 SVGAGI. V gave up 3 bases and J gave up 7 bases, with 7 bases separating them. CDR3 length equals 12 residues. In nucleotides, the CDR3 is TGTGCCAGCAGTTATTTCGGCCAGCCCCAGCATTTT. Residues: CASSYFGQPQHF.

The genes are TRBV7-9 and TRBJ2-1, with 9 bases matching TRBD2. Germline CDR1 and CDR2: SEHNR and FQNEAQ (reference sequence). The CDR3 has 16 residues. The junction had 7 bases not matched to a gene; V was cut back by 2 bases and J by 5 bases. CDR3 residues: CASSLKPSGTDNEQFF. The CDR3 DNA is TGTGCCAGCAGCTTAAAACCTAGCGGGACAGACAATGAGCAGTTCTTC. The variable domain in full, with the rest retrieved from reference TRBV7-9 and TRBJ2-1, is DTGVSQNPRHKITKRGQNVTFRCDPISEHNRLYWYRQTLGQGPEFLTYFQNEAQLEKSRLLSDRFSAERPKGSFSTLEIQRTEQGDSAMYLCASSLKPSGTDNEQFFGPGTRLTVL.

The table lists this clone with a count of one. This rearrangement joins TRBV28 to TRBJ2-2; no firm D call. V lost 7 bases, J lost 3 bases, and 9 bases lay in between. CDR3 length: 13 residues. Germline V gene lookup returns CDR1 MDHEN and CDR2 SYDVKM. CDR3 DNA: TGTGCCAGCAAAGGGTCATACACCGGGGAGCTGTTTTTT. Encoded protein: CASKGSYTGELFF.

This chain links TRBV6-2 or TRBV6-3 with TRBJ1-5; 9 nucleotides agree with TRBD1. This CDR3 has 15 residues. With V trimmed by 3 bases and J by 6 bases, 6 bases remained unmatched. The germline CDR1 and CDR2 sequences are MNHEY and SVGEGT. The CDR3 here is CASSYIGQGTQPQHF. CDR3 DNA sequence: TGTGCCAGCAGTTATATCGGACAGGGGACTCAGCCCCAGCATTTT.

This chain joins TRBV7-6 and TRBJ1-1; no clear D. The CDR3 has 13 amino acids. The ends were cut back, 5 bases at V and 0 bases at J, with 7 bases in the middle. Germline CDR1 reads SGHVS; CDR2 reads FNYEAQ. The CDR3 region has the DNA TGTGCCAGCAGCGAATCAATGAACACTGAAGCTTTCTTT. Its protein is CASSESMNTEAFF.

V is TRBV5-1 and J is TRBJ2-7; perhaps TRBD2 as D (5 bases). Germline V gene sequence: CDR1 SGHRS, CDR2 YFSETQ. The CDR3 sequence is 16 residues long. Trimming shortened V by 4 bases and J by 7 bases, and 24 bases separated the two germline ends. In nucleotides, the CDR3 is TGCGCCAGCAGCAGACTCGCCGGACTGGACCCGCGGGAGCAGTACTTC. Translating it yields CASSRLAGLDPREQYF.

This rearrangement joins TRBV25-1 to TRBJ2-2; perhaps TRBD1 as D (5 bases). Germline CDR1 MGHDK, CDR2 SYGVNS. V lost 5 bases and J lost 7, with 17 bases in between. The CDR3 has 15 amino acids. DNA for the CDR3: TGTGCCAGCAGTCCCCGCCCAGGGCGGAACGGGGAGCTGTTTTTT. Translation gives CASSPRPGRNGELFF.

V usage is TRBV5-1 and J usage is TRBJ2-1; 8 bases align to TRBD2. The CDR3 length is 15 residues. V was clipped by 6 bases and J by 7 bases; unmatched bases: 12. The V gene's germline CDR1 is SGHRS and CDR2 YFSETQ. The CDR3 bases are TGCGCCAGCACTAGAGACGGGAGGGCCGGGAATGAGCAGTTCTTC. It yields the protein CASTRDGRAGNEQFF.

The V gene is TRBV7-9, the J gene TRBJ2-2; 14 nucleotides match TRBD2. Germline V gives CDR1 SEHNR, CDR2 FQNEAQ (reference sequence). V was pared by 0 bases and J by 3 bases, with 6 bases of the junction left unmatched. This CDR3 spans 19 amino acids. In nucleotides, the CDR3 is TGTGCCAGCAGCTTAGCCGGACTAGCGGGAGGTTTCGACACCGGGGAGCTGTTTTTT. Translating gives CASSLAGLAGGFDTGELFF.

CDR3 DNA sequence: TGTGCCAGCAGTAAAGTGTCAGGAAGGAACACCGGGGAGCTGTTTTTT. Translation: CASSKVSGRNTGELFF. The chain employs TRBV25-1 and TRBJ2-2; no reliable D call. Germline loops: CDR1 MGHDK, CDR2 SYGVNS. The CDR3 contains 16 residues. V dropped 5 bases and J dropped 1 base, with 14 bases sitting between them.

The chain combines TRBV2 with TRBJ2-1; a weak D match, TRBD2 (5 bases). Germline CDR1 reads SNHLY; CDR2 reads FYNNEI. The germline V and J ends were trimmed by 4 bases and 9 bases, with 13 bases remaining between them. This CDR3 region has 13 residues. The CDR3 loop reads CASSVGERSEQFF. Here the CDR3 DNA reads TGTGCCAGCAGTGTCGGGGAGCGAAGTGAGCAGTTCTTC.

The V call is TRBV19, the J call TRBJ2-1; tentatively, D is TRBD1 (6 bases). Germline CDR1 LNHDA, CDR2 SQIVND (reference sequence). The CDR3 runs 14 residues. V was shortened by 6 bases and J by 2 bases, with 11 bases between the two germline ends. CDR3 residues: CASRQQGTYNEQFF. The CDR3 DNA reads as TGTGCCAGTAGACAACAGGGTACCTACAATGAGCAGTTCTTC.

This chain links TRBV7-9 with TRBJ1-1; 7 nucleotides agree with TRBD1. Germline V CDR1 and CDR2: SEHNR, FQNEAQ (reference sequence). Trimming cost V 5 bases and J 1 base; bases outside gene matches: 4. This CDR3 has 14 residues. CDR3 residues: CASSTGTANTEAFF. DNA of the CDR3: TGTGCCAGCAGCACGGGGACAGCGAACACTGAAGCTTTCTTT.

The V gene is TRBV18, the J gene TRBJ1-1; 9 bases fit TRBD1. From germline, CDR1 is KGHSH and CDR2 LQKENI. This CDR3 spans 17 amino acids. V gave up 2 bases and J gave up 1 base; unmatched junction bases: 8. The CDR3 is CASSPNRGHIQNTEAFF. CDR3 nucleotide sequence: TGTGCCAGCTCACCAAACAGGGGGCATATTCAGAACACTGAAGCTTTCTTT. Variable domain in full (rest from reference TRBV18 and TRBJ1-1): NAGVMQNPRHLVRRRGQEARLRCSPMKGHSHVYWYRQLPEEGLKFMVYLQKENIIDESGMPKERFSAEFPKEGPSILRIQQVVRGDSAAYFCASSPNRGHIQNTEAFFGQGTRLTVV.

The chain carries TRBV7-2 and TRBJ2-3, with 9 bases fitting TRBD1. This CDR3 region has 16 residues. V was pared by 5 bases and J by 7 bases, with 13 bases of the junction left unmatched. In germline, CDR1 is SGHTA, CDR2 FQGNSA. The CDR3 here is CASSPRGGQGVYTQYF. CDR3 nucleotides: TGTGCCAGCAGCCCCAGGGGGGGACAGGGCGTCTATACGCAGTATTTT.